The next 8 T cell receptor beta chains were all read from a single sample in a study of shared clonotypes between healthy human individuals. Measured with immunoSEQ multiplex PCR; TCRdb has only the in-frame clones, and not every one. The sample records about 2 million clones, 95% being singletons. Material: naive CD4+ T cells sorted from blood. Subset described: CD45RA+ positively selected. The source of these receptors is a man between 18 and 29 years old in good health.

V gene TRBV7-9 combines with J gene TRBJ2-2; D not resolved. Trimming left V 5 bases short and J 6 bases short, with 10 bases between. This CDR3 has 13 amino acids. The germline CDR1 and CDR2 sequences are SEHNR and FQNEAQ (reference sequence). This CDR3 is CASSPLVAGELFF. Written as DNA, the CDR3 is TGTGCCAGCAGCCCTCTAGTTGCCGGGGAGCTGTTTTTT.

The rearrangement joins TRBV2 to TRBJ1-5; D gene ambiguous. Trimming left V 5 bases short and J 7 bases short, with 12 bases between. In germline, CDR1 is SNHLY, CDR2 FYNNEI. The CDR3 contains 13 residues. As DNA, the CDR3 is TGTGCCAGCAGTAACCAAGGCGGGCAGCCCCAGCATTTT. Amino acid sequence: CASSNQGGQPQHF.

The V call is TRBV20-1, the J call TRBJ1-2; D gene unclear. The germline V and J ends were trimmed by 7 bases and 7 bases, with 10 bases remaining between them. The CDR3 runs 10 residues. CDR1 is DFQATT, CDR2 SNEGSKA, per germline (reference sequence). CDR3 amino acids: CSVQRGGYTF. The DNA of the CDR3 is TGCAGTGTCCAGCGGGGTGGCTACACCTTC.

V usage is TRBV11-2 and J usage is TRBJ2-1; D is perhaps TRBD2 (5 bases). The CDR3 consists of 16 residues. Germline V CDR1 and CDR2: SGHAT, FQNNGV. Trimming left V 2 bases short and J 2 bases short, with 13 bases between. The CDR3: CASSLSEARAYNEQFF. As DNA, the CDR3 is TGTGCCAGCAGCTTATCGGAGGCCCGGGCCTACAATGAGCAGTTCTTC.

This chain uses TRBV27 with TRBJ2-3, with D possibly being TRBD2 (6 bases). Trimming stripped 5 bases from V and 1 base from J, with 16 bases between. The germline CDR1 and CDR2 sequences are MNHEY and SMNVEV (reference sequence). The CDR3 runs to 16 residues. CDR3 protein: CASSPTSGSGTDTQYF. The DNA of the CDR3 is TGTGCCAGCAGTCCGACTAGTGGATCTGGCACAGATACGCAGTATTTT.

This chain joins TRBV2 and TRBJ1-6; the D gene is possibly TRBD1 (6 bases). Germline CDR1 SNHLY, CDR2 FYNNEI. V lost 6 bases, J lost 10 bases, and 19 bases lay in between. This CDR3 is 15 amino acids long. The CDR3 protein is CASREGQGRGSPLHF. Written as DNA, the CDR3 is TGTGCCAGCAGGGAGGGGCAGGGGCGCGGATCACCCCTCCACTTT.

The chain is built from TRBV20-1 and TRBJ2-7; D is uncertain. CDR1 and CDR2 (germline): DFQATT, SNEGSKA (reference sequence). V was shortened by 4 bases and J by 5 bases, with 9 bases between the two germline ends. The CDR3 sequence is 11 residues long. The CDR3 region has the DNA TGCAGTGCTACCGCCCCAAACGAGCAGTACTTC. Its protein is CSATAPNEQYF.

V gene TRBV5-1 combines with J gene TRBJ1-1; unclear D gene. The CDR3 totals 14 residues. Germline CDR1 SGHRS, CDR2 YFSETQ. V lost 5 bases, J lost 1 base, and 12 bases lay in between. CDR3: CASSTGPTNTEAFF. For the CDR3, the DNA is TGCGCCAGCAGTACCGGACCGACGAACACTGAAGCTTTCTTT.